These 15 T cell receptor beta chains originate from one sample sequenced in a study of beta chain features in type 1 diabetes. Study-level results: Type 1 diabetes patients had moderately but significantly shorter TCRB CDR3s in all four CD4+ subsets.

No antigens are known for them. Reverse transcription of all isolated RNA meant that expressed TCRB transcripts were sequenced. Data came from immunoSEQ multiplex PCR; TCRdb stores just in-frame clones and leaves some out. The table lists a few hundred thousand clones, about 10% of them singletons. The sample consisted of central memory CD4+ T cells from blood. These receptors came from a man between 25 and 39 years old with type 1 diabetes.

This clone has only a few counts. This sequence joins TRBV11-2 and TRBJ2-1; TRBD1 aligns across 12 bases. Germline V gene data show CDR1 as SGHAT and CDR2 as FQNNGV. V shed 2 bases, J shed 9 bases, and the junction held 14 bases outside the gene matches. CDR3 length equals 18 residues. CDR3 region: CASSLRVLGTGGWSEQFF. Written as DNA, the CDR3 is TGTGCCAGCAGCTTACGAGTACTTGGGACAGGGGGCTGGAGTGAGCAGTTCTTC.

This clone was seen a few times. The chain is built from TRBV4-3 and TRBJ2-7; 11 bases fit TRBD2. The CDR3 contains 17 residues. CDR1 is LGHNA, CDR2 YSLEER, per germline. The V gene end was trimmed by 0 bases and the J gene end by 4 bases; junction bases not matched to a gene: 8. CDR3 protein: CASSQDHLAGGIYEQYF. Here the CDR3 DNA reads TGCGCCAGCAGCCAAGATCACCTAGCGGGAGGCATTTACGAGCAGTACTTC.

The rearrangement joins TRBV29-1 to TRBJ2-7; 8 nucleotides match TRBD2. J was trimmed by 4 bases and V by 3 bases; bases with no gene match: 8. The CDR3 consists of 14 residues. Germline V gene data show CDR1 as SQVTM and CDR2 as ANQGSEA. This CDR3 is CSVDKSGSRYEQYF. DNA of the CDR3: TGCAGCGTTGATAAAAGCGGGAGTAGGTACGAGCAGTACTTC.

The CDR3 loop reads CAISEASYGYTF. Here the CDR3 DNA reads TGTGCCATCAGTGAGGCCAGTTATGGCTACACCTTC. V is TRBV10-3 and J is TRBJ1-2; D call uncertain. Trimming cost V 2 bases and J 5 bases, with 6 bases left between them. CDR3 size: 12 residues. Germline V gene sequence: CDR1 ENHRY, CDR2 SYGVKD.

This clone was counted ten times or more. This CDR3 is CASREGAGPGELFF. CDR3 in DNA: TGTGCCAGCAGGGAGGGGGCGGGCCCCGGGGAGCTGTTTTTT. V usage is TRBV6-1 and J usage is TRBJ2-2; D perhaps matches TRBD1 (7 bases). Per the germline V gene, CDR1 is MNHNS and CDR2 is SASEGT. CDR3 size: 14 residues. Trimming stripped 6 bases from V and 6 bases from J, with 14 bases between.

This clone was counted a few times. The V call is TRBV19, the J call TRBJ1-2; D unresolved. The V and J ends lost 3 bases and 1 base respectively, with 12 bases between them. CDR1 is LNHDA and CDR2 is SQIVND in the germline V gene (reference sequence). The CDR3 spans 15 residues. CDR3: CASSIIGRVNYGYTF. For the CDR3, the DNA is TGTGCCAGTAGTATCATAGGACGGGTTAACTATGGCTACACCTTC.

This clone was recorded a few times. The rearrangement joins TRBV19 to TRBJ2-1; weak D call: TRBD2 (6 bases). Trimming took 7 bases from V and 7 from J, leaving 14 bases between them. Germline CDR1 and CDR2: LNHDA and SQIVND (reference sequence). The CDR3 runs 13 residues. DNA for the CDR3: TGTGCCAGTACTAGCGACCCTGGGAATGAGCAGTTCTTC. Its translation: CASTSDPGNEQFF.

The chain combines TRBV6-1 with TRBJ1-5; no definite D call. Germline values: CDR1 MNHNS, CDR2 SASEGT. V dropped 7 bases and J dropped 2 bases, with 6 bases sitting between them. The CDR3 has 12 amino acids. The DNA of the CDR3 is TGTGCCAGCAATAAGGGCAATCAGCCCCAGCATTTT. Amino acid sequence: CASNKGNQPQHF.

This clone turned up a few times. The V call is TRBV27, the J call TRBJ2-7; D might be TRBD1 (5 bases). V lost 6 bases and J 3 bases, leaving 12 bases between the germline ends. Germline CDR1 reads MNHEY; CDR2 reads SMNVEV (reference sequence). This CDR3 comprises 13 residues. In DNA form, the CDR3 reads TGTGCCAGCAGGAGGACAACGAACTACGAGCAGTACTTC. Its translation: CASRRTTNYEQYF.

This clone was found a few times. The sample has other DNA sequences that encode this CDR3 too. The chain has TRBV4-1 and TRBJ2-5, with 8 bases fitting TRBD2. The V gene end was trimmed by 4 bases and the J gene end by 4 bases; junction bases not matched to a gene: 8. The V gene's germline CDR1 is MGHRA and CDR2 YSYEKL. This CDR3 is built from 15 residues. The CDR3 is CASSLAGGGRETQYF. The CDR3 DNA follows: TGCGCCAGCAGCCTCGCAGGCGGGGGGAGAGAGACCCAGTACTTC.

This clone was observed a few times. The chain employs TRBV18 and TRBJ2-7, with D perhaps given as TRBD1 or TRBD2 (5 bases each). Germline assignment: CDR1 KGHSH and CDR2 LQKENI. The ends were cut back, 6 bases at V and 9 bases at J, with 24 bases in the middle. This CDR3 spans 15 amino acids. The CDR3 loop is CASSPYSGATVVQYF. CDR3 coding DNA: TGTGCCAGCTCGCCCTATTCCGGGGCGACGGTAGTGCAGTACTTC.

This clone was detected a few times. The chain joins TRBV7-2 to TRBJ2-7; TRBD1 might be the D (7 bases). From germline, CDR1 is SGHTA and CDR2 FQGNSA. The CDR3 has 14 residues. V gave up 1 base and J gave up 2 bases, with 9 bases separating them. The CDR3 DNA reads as TGTGCCAGCAGCTTAGGCGGGACAGCCTACGAGCAGTACTTC. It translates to CASSLGGTAYEQYF.

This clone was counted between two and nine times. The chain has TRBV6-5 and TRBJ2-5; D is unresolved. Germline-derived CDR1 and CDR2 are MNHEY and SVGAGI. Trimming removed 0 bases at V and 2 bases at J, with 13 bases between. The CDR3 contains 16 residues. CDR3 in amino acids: CASSYSREFVQETQYF. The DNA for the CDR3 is TGTGCCAGCAGTTACTCTAGAGAGTTCGTACAAGAGACCCAGTACTTC.

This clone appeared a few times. This chain's CDR3 is CASRQEPYEQYF. The CDR3 nucleotides are TGCGCCAGCAGACAGGAGCCCTACGAGCAGTACTTC. The chain uses TRBV5-1 and TRBJ2-7; tentative D call: TRBD1 (5 bases). Trimming took off 5 bases at V and 2 bases at J, with 8 bases between the two ends. The CDR3 sequence is 12 residues long. Germline CDR1 reads SGHRS; CDR2 reads YFSETQ.

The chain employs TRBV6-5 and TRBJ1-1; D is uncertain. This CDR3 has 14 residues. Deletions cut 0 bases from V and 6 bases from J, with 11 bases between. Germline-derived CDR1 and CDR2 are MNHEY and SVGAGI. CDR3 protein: CASSYSFRRPEAFF. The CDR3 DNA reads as TGTGCCAGCAGTTACTCGTTTCGACGCCCTGAAGCTTTCTTT.